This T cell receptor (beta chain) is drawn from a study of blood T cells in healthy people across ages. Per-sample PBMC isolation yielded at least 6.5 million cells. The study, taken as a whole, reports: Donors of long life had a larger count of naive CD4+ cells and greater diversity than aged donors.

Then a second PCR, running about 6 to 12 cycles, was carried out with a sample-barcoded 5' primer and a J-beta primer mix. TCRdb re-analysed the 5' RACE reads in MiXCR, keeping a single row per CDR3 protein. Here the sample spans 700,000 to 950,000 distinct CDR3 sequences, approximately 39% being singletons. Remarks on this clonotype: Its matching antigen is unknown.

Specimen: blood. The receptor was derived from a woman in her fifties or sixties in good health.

The DNA of the CDR3 is TGTGCCAGCAGCGTAGGCCCTGTTAGCGGGAGGGACGAGCAGTACTTC. Translating it yields CASSVGPVSGRDEQYF. The V gene is TRBV9, the J gene TRBJ2-7, with 11 bases lining up with TRBD2. Per the germline V gene, CDR1 is SGDLS and CDR2 is YYNGEE. Germline trimming cut 0 bases from V and 5 bases from J; bases unmatched to any gene: 7. The CDR3 is 16 amino acids.